This T cell receptor beta chain came from a study of T cell repertoires in cytomegalovirus infection. The germline V and J ends were trimmed by 6 bases and 1 base, with 6 bases remaining between them. This CDR3 region has 12 residues. The germline gives CDR1 MNHNS, CDR2 SASEGT. MiXCR, run by TCRdb on the reads, gives a single entry per CDR3 protein. This table has 700,000 to 900,000 distinct CDR3 sequences, around 29% appearing once. This clonotype turned up a few times. The antigen is unknown. The clonotype was recovered from a human donor in good health (CMV status not recorded). Some clones in this sample may be carry-over from other donors' samples. The sequencing here drew on cultured CD8+ T cells from PBMCs, taken from culture after CMV antigen stimulation. J is TRBJ1-1 and V is TRBV6-1; D unresolved. The CDR3 DNA sequence: TGTGCCAGCAGGGACTGGAACACTGAAGCTTTCTTT. Its translation: CASRDWNTEAFF.